The 12 T cell receptor beta chains below were found in one sample sequenced in a study of patients and donors after allogeneic stem cell transplantation. TCRdb processed the RT-PCR reads anew with MiXCR; each CDR3 protein has one entry. The sample consists of roughly 200,000 distinct CDR3 sequences, 35% to 45% of them appearing once. The sequencing input was blood, either unsorted or a sorted T cell fraction (not recorded which). All receptors come from a human donor who was either an allogeneic HSCT recipient or a stem cell or donor lymphocyte infusion donor (not recorded which). It is not recorded whose cells these are; they may come from a transplant donor.

This clonotype came up a few times. The rearrangement joins TRBV6-1 to TRBJ2-5, with D possibly matching TRBD1 (5 bases). Germline CDR1 reads MNHNS; CDR2 reads SASEGT. The CDR3 is 17 amino acids. The V and J ends lost 1 base and 4 bases respectively, with 19 bases between them. DNA for the CDR3: TGTGCCAGCAGTGAAGAGGGGTCGTGGTCCGATGGAGAGACCCAGTACTTC. Its translation is CASSEEGSWSDGETQYF.

The chain combines TRBV15 with TRBJ1-5, with D possibly matching TRBD1 (6 bases). V shed 2 bases and J shed 7 bases, with 21 bases lying between them. This CDR3 is built from 17 residues. Germline V CDR1 and CDR2: LNHNV, YYDKDF (reference sequence). CDR3 in DNA: TGTGCCACCAGCAGACTTATTACACGGGGGGCAGAACAGCCCCAGCATTTT. Translating it yields CATSRLITRGAEQPQHF. Supplemented by reference TRBV15 and TRBJ1-5, the full variable domain reads DAMVIQNPRYQVTQFGKPVTLSCSQTLNHNVMYWYQQKSSQAPKLLFHYYDKDFNNEADTPDNFQSRRPNTSFCFLDIRSPGLGDTAMYLCATSRLITRGAEQPQHFGDGTRLSIL.

This clonotype came up once. The gene calls are TRBV20-1 and TRBJ1-5; the D gene is possibly TRBD1 (6 bases). The CDR3 is 14 residues long. Germline values: CDR1 DFQATT, CDR2 SNEGSKA (reference sequence). Between the trimmed V and J ends, which lost 5 bases and 5 bases, there was a span of 16 bases. The CDR3 nucleotides are TGCAGTGCTCTTCAGGGGAGTGGCGATCAGCCCCAGCATTTT. Translated, it gives CSALQGSGDQPQHF.

The rearrangement links TRBV20-1 to TRBJ1-5; D is unclear. This CDR3 region has 14 residues. Germline CDR1 is DFQATT and CDR2 is SNEGSKA (reference sequence). V dropped 4 bases and J dropped 5 bases, with 15 bases sitting between them. CDR3 DNA: TGCAGTGCTACCCCCCCCGTTGGGGATCAGCCCCAGCATTTT. Its translation: CSATPPVGDQPQHF.

In DNA, the CDR3 is TGTGCCAAAACTCACGAGCAGTACTTC. Its protein is CAKTHEQYF. This chain links TRBV21-1 with TRBJ2-7. TRBV21-1 is a documented pseudogene. The CDR3 is made up of 9 amino acids.

This clonotype was seen more than once but under ten times. This chain links TRBV5-1 with TRBJ2-2, with D perhaps matching TRBD1 (6 bases). Germline CDR1 and CDR2: SGHRS and YFSETQ. The V gene lost 6 bases and the J gene lost 0 bases, with 12 bases spanning the gap. CDR3 size: 15 residues. CDR3 sequence (DNA): TGCGCCAGCACCCGGGACACCGCGAACACCGGGGAGCTGTTTTTT. It codes for CASTRDTANTGELFF.

This clonotype was counted a few times. The chain recombines TRBV6-1 with TRBJ2-5; D might be TRBD2 (5 bases). The CDR3 contains 13 residues. The V end lost 1 base, the J end lost 7 bases, and 10 bases lay between the germline ends. Per germline, CDR1 MNHNS and CDR2 SASEGT. The CDR3 DNA reads TGTGCCAGCAGTGAAGTAGGCCGGGGGACCCAGTACTTC. This gives the protein CASSEVGRGTQYF.

The V gene is TRBV15, the J gene TRBJ1-1; 7 nucleotides match TRBD1. The trim removed 0 bases at V and 5 bases at J, leaving 9 bases unmatched. This CDR3 region has 16 residues. Germline V gives CDR1 LNHNV, CDR2 YYDKDF (reference sequence). CDR3 region: CATSRDLRQGRTEAFF. The CDR3 DNA sequence: TGTGCCACCAGCAGAGATCTTCGACAGGGTCGAACTGAAGCTTTCTTT. Complete variable domain (other parts from reference TRBV15 and TRBJ1-1): DAMVIQNPRYQVTQFGKPVTLSCSQTLNHNVMYWYQQKSSQAPKLLFHYYDKDFNNEADTPDNFQSRRPNTSFCFLDIRSPGLGDTAMYLCATSRDLRQGRTEAFFGQGTRLTVV.

This clonotype appeared a few times. This chain joins TRBV4-1 and TRBJ2-2, with 7 bases that match TRBD1. The V gene's germline CDR1 is MGHRA and CDR2 YSYEKL. The J segment lost 4 bases and the V segment lost 4 bases, leaving 6 bases of the junction unmatched. The length of the CDR3 is 15 residues. The chain's CDR3 is CASSPTGTRTGELFF. The CDR3 coding sequence is TGCGCCAGCAGCCCGACAGGGACACGCACCGGGGAGCTGTTTTTT.

In its sample, this clonotype was seen a few times. The chain joins TRBV27 to TRBJ2-3; TRBD2 is a possible D gene (5 bases). Germline CDR1 is MNHEY and CDR2 is SMNVEV (reference sequence). Trimming shortened V by 1 base and J by 0 bases, and 8 bases separated the two germline ends. The CDR3 sequence is 15 residues long. The CDR3 DNA sequence: TGTGCCAGCAGTTTATACAGCGGCAGCACAGATACGCAGTATTTT. Protein product: CASSLYSGSTDTQYF.

CDR3 loop: CASSQHTNYGYTF. CDR3 DNA sequence: TGTGCCAGCAGCCAACACACTAACTATGGCTACACCTTC. This rearrangement joins TRBV14 to TRBJ1-2; D is unresolved. The germline V gene encodes CDR1 SGHDN and CDR2 FVKESK. The CDR3 spans 13 residues. V dropped 2 bases and J dropped 0 bases, with 4 bases sitting between them.

The gene calls are TRBV20-1 and TRBJ2-5; D is undetermined. With 4 bases removed from V and 4 bases from J, the gap between germline ends came to 13 bases. This CDR3 has 13 residues. The germline V gene has CDR1 DFQATT and CDR2 SNEGSKA (reference sequence). CDR3 sequence reads: CSATKDRRETQYF. The CDR3 region has the DNA TGCAGTGCTACCAAGGACCGGCGAGAGACCCAGTACTTC.